The present entry profiles one T cell receptor (beta chain) with its context. Original data processing: Estimates of nucleated cell counts were drawn from the amplification of reference gene primers. Sequencing was performed with immunoSEQ multiplex PCR; in TCRdb, only in-frame clones are kept and a portion is missing. That table furnishes V, J and clone size, whereas the DNA furnished D and trimming. This table holds under 300,000 clones, approximately 82% found once. Unmatched junction bases numbered 12, after V lost 4 bases and J lost 8 bases. The CDR3 has 15 amino acids. Germline assignment: CDR1 MNHEY and CDR2 SVGEGT. This sample was taken from a study of blood T cell repertoires in COVID-19. Whole-study context: T cells, B-cell-depleted T cells, or PBMCs supplied cDNA or gDNA.

This chain joins TRBV6-2 or TRBV6-3 and TRBJ2-7, with TRBD1 matching over 9 bases. The sequence derives from a woman under 30 with acute or convalescent COVID-19. The sequenced sample was peripheral blood. The chain's CDR3 is CASSWSGTGLLQQYF. In DNA, the CDR3 is TGTGCCAGCAGTTGGAGCGGGACAGGGTTGTTGCAGCAGTACTTC.